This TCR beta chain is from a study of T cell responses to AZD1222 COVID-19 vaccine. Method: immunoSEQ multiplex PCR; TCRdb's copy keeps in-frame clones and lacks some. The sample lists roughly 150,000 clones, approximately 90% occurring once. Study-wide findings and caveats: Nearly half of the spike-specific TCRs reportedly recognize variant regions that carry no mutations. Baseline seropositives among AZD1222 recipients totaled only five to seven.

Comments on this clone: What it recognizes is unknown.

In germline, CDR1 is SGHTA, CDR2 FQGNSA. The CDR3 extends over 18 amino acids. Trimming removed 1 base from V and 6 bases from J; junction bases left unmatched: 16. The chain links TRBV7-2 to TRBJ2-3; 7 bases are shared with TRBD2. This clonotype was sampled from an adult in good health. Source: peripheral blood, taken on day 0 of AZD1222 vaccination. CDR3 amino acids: CASSLVGVGGGPSDTQYF. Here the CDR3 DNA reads TGTGCCAGCAGCTTAGTGGGGGTTGGGGGAGGGCCGTCGGATACGCAGTATTTT.